The 24 T cell receptor beta chains below come from one sample, sequenced in a study of T cells after yellow fever vaccination. Each CDR3 protein gets one entry after TCRdb re-called the 5' RACE reads with MiXCR. The sample holds 200,000 to 250,000 distinct CDR3 sequences, approximately 3.2% seen once. The specimen was CD4+ T cells sorted from PBMCs, collected 10 days after the yellow fever booster vaccination. All receptors come from a man between 18 and 29 years old who received the YFV17D yellow fever vaccine.

The genes are TRBV20-1 and TRBJ1-2; D possibly corresponds to TRBD1 (5 bases). The CDR3 consists of 13 residues. V gave up 5 bases and J gave up 1 base, with 11 bases separating them. CDR1 and CDR2 from the germline V gene are DFQATT and SNEGSKA (reference sequence). The CDR3, as DNA: TGCAGTGCTTTTGACAGAATTAACTATGGCTACACCTTC. Protein product: CSAFDRINYGYTF.

This clonotype was observed a few times. The V call is TRBV29-1, the J call TRBJ2-2; 15 bases match TRBD2. This CDR3 spans 15 amino acids. Germline CDR1 reads SQVTM; CDR2 reads ANQGSEA. The junction had 4 bases not matched to a gene; V was cut back by 4 bases and J by 7 bases. For the CDR3, the DNA is TGCAGCGTTGGGACTAGCGGGGGGGCGAGCGGGGAGCTGTTTTTT. Its translation: CSVGTSGGASGELFF.

This clonotype was seen a few times. The J gene is TRBJ1-1, the V gene TRBV4-3, with TRBD1 as a possible D gene (5 bases). Germline V gene sequence: CDR1 LGHNA, CDR2 YSLEER. V lost 0 bases and J lost 6, with 11 bases in between. This CDR3 has 14 amino acids. Here the CDR3 reads CASSQDPRDAEAFF. Written as DNA, the CDR3 is TGCGCCAGCAGCCAAGATCCCCGGGACGCTGAAGCTTTCTTT.

This clonotype occurred many times. The chain recombines TRBV5-1 with TRBJ1-1, with TRBD1 as a possible D gene (6 bases). CDR3 length: 12 residues. V was clipped by 0 bases and J by 8 bases, with 8 bases between them. The germline gives CDR1 SGHRS, CDR2 YFSETQ. CDR3 amino acids: CASSLGGQEAFF. The CDR3 nucleotides are TGCGCCAGCAGCTTGGGGGGGCAGGAAGCTTTCTTT.

This clonotype was detected ten times or more. V is TRBV5-1 and J is TRBJ2-1; D ambiguous. The V end was cut by 1 base, the J end by 4 bases, with 9 bases between. The CDR3 extends over 14 amino acids. Germline CDR1 SGHRS, CDR2 YFSETQ. The CDR3, as DNA: TGCGCCAGCAGCTTGCAGCTCACATACAATGAGCAGTTCTTC. Residues: CASSLQLTYNEQFF.

The table lists this clonotype with a few counts. The chain carries TRBV7-2 and TRBJ2-3, with 9 bases matching TRBD2. Germline V lookup: CDR1 SGHTA, CDR2 FQGNSA. The CDR3 runs 12 residues. The trim removed 4 bases at V and 15 bases at J, leaving 8 bases unmatched. DNA for the CDR3: TGTGCCAGCAGCTCCTGGACTAGCGCGGGATATTTT. Its protein product is CASSSWTSAGYF. The whole variable domain, remainder taken from reference TRBV7-2 and TRBJ2-3, is GAGVSQSPSNKVTEKGKDVELRCDPISGHTALYWYRQSLGQGLEFLIYFQGNSAPDKSGLPSDRFSAERTGGSVSTLTIQRTQQEDSAVYLCASSSWTSAGYFGPGTRLTVL.

Ten or more counts support this clonotype. This chain joins TRBV11-2 and TRBJ1-4; D remains ambiguous. The CDR3 loop spans 15 amino acids. The V end lost 5 bases, the J end lost 2 bases, and 12 bases lay between the germline ends. Germline V gene data show CDR1 as SGHAT and CDR2 as FQNNGV. The CDR3 DNA follows: TGTGCCAGCAGCCTCGTGGGGTGGACTAATGAAAAACTGTTTTTT. It specifies CASSLVGWTNEKLFF.

Ten or more counts support this clonotype. The chain recombines TRBV3-1 with TRBJ1-5; the D gene is possibly TRBD1 (5 bases). Per the germline V gene, CDR1 is LGHDT and CDR2 is YNNKEL (reference sequence). V dropped 4 bases and J dropped 9 bases, with 13 bases sitting between them. This CDR3 has 13 residues. The CDR3 coding sequence is TGTGCCAGCAGCCGCGATTGGGGGGGGCCCCAGCATTTT. Amino acids: CASSRDWGGPQHF.

The V and J genes are TRBV28 and TRBJ1-6; TRBD1 agrees at 9 bases. Germline CDR1 and CDR2: MDHEN and SYDVKM. V was pared by 8 bases and J by 6 bases, with 5 bases of the junction left unmatched. This CDR3 is built from 14 residues. The CDR3 region has the DNA TGTGCCAGCGTTATGGGACAGGGTAATTCACCCCTCCACTTT. Its translation is CASVMGQGNSPLHF.

This clonotype was seen ten or more times. The chain has TRBV20-1 and TRBJ2-1; TRBD1 agrees at 7 bases. CDR1 DFQATT and CDR2 SNEGSKA come from the germline V gene (reference sequence). CDR3 length equals 14 residues. V lost 6 bases and J lost 2; bases outside the gene matches: 7. This CDR3 is CSASKGAPYNEQFF. In nucleotides, the CDR3 is TGCAGTGCGAGCAAGGGGGCCCCCTACAATGAGCAGTTCTTC.

The genes are TRBV29-1 and TRBJ2-3, with 10 positions matching TRBD2. Germline CDR1 reads SQVTM; CDR2 reads ANQGSEA. The CDR3 loop spans 15 amino acids. The J segment lost 1 base and the V segment lost 1 base, leaving 2 bases of the junction unmatched. CDR3 sequence: CSVEGSGGGTDTQYF. The CDR3 nucleotides read TGCAGCGTTGAAGGAAGCGGGGGGGGCACAGATACGCAGTATTTT.

The table lists this clonotype with many counts. The V gene is TRBV5-6, the J gene TRBJ1-1; 7 nucleotides match TRBD1. V trimming: 2 bases; J trimming: 1 base; junction bases outside the gene matches: 5. The CDR3 is 15 amino acids. CDR1 and CDR2 from the germline V gene are SGHDT and YYEEEE. The CDR3 reads CASSFIDRANTEAFF. The CDR3 nucleotides read TGTGCCAGCAGCTTTATCGACAGGGCGAACACTGAAGCTTTCTTT.

The V call is TRBV12-3 or TRBV12-4, the J call TRBJ2-4, with 7 bases fitting TRBD1. This CDR3 region has 14 residues. The V segment lost 5 bases and the J segment 3 bases; nucleotides outside the gene matches: 4. CDR3 protein: CASSAWDSKNIQYF. DNA of the CDR3: TGTGCCAGCAGTGCCTGGGACAGCAAAAACATTCAGTACTTC.

The V and J genes are TRBV20-1 and TRBJ1-5; possible D gene TRBD1, 6 bases. Germline values: CDR1 DFQATT, CDR2 SNEGSKA (reference sequence). The CDR3 loop spans 14 amino acids. V was clipped by 7 bases and J by 4 bases, with 17 bases between them. The CDR3 DNA reads TGCAGTGGCCTCCTGGGGGGCGGGAATCAGCCCCAGCATTTT. This sequence encodes CSGLLGGGNQPQHF.

This clonotype has ten or more counts. This chain joins TRBV3-1 and TRBJ1-2; D gene ambiguous. CDR1 LGHDT and CDR2 YNNKEL come from the germline V gene (reference sequence). This CDR3 is built from 14 residues. Trimming stripped 6 bases from V and 6 bases from J, with 17 bases between. CDR3 DNA sequence: TGTGCCAGCAGTCAAAGACATCTGACTCATGGCTACACCTTC. This encodes CASSQRHLTHGYTF. Full variable domain (rest looked up from reference TRBV3-1 and TRBJ1-2): DTAVSQTPKYLVTQMGNDKSIKCEQNLGHDTMYWYKQDSKKFLKIMFSYNNKELIINETVPNRFSPKSPDKAHLNLHINSLELGDSAVYFCASSQRHLTHGYTFGSGTRLTVV.

V gene TRBV5-6 combines with J gene TRBJ2-7; D gene ambiguous. CDR3 length equals 11 residues. The V end lost 1 base, the J end lost 8 bases, and 7 bases lay between the germline ends. From germline, CDR1 is SGHDT and CDR2 YYEEEE. CDR3 region: CASSLRFQQYF. Here the CDR3 DNA reads TGTGCCAGCAGCTTGAGGTTCCAGCAGTACTTC. Full variable domain (missing parts from reference TRBV5-6 and TRBJ2-7): DAGVTQSPTHLIKTRGQQVTLRCSPKSGHDTVSWYQQALGQGPQFIFQYYEEEERQRGNFPDRFSGHQFPNYSSELNVNALLLGDSALYLCASSLRFQQYFGPGTRLTVT.

Ten or more counts support this clonotype. The rearrangement joins TRBV20-1 to TRBJ2-7; 9 bases agree with TRBD1. The germline CDR1 and CDR2 sequences are DFQATT and SNEGSKA (reference sequence). Germline trimming cut 1 base from V and 2 bases from J; bases unmatched to any gene: 0. The CDR3 extends over 13 amino acids. The CDR3: CSARGDRAYEQYV. For the CDR3, the DNA is TGCAGTGCTAGAGGGGACAGGGCCTACGAGCAGTACGTC.

A note on this clonotype: Relative to the germline gene, one junction end is altered; a read error may explain this. The chain combines TRBV5-1 with TRBJ1-1; the D gene is possibly TRBD1 (5 bases). Per germline, CDR1 SGHRS and CDR2 YFSETQ. The CDR3 extends over 15 amino acids. The chain's CDR3 is CASSPHAGVDTVAFF. CDR3 nucleotide sequence: TGCGCCAGCAGCCCCCATGCTGGGGTGGACACTGTAGCTTTCTTT.

The chain's CDR3 is CASSLESAGNEKLFF. CDR3 in DNA: TGCGCCAGCAGCTTGGAGTCAGCCGGTAATGAAAAACTGTTTTTT. The chain employs TRBV5-1 and TRBJ1-4; D unresolved. V lost 0 bases to trimming and J lost 4 bases, with 10 bases between them. Germline CDR1 SGHRS, CDR2 YFSETQ. There are 15 residues in the CDR3.

Written as DNA, the CDR3 is TGTGCCAGCAGTGAATCTTTTGGGGATACGCAGTATTTT. Protein sequence: CASSESFGDTQYF. This rearrangement joins TRBV6-1 to TRBJ2-3; the D is unclear. This CDR3 has 13 amino acids. CDR1 is MNHNS and CDR2 is SASEGT in the germline V gene. V was cut by 2 bases and J by 6 bases, with 9 bases left in between.

The V gene is TRBV18, the J gene TRBJ2-1; D is possibly TRBD1 (5 bases). Trimming stripped 1 base from V and 9 bases from J, with 7 bases between. Germline V gene lookup returns CDR1 KGHSH and CDR2 LQKENI. The CDR3 runs to 12 residues. The CDR3 bases are TGTGCCAGCTCACCACAGGGGCGTGAGCAGTTCTTC. As protein: CASSPQGREQFF. Together with reference TRBV18 and TRBJ2-1, the CDR3 gives the full variable domain: NAGVMQNPRHLVRRRGQEARLRCSPMKGHSHVYWYRQLPEEGLKFMVYLQKENIIDESGMPKERFSAEFPKEGPSILRIQQVVRGDSAAYFCASSPQGREQFFGPGTRLTVL.

This sequence joins TRBV2 and TRBJ1-4, with D possibly being TRBD1 (6 bases). CDR1 and CDR2 (germline): SNHLY, FYNNEI. The CDR3 totals 16 residues. V shed 1 base and J shed 5 bases, with 14 bases lying between them. This CDR3 is CASSEGGGTRNEKLFF. CDR3 coding DNA: TGTGCCAGCAGTGAAGGGGGCGGGACACGGAATGAAAAACTGTTTTTT.

V is TRBV7-9 and J is TRBJ1-5; a weak D match, TRBD1 (5 bases). Per germline, CDR1 SEHNR and CDR2 FQNEAQ (reference sequence). V lost 6 bases and J 6 bases, leaving 15 bases between the germline ends. CDR3 length: 14 amino acids. The CDR3: CASRPSGDGQPQHF. CDR3 coding DNA: TGTGCCAGCAGACCCTCGGGGGATGGTCAGCCCCAGCATTTT.

CDR3: CASSSLKSNQPQHF. The CDR3 DNA is TGTGCCAGCAGCTCCCTAAAAAGCAATCAGCCCCAGCATTTT. J is TRBJ1-5 and V is TRBV11-2; D is unclear. Germline CDR1 SGHAT, CDR2 FQNNGV. The CDR3 covers 14 residues. The V and J ends lost 4 bases and 1 base respectively, with 8 bases between them. Filled out from reference TRBV11-2 and TRBJ1-5, the complete variable domain reads EAGVAQSPRYKIIEKRQSVAFWCNPISGHATLYWYQQILGQGPKLLIQFQNNGVVDDSQLPKDRFSAERLKGVDSTLKIQPAKLEDSAVYLCASSSLKSNQPQHFGDGTRLSIL.